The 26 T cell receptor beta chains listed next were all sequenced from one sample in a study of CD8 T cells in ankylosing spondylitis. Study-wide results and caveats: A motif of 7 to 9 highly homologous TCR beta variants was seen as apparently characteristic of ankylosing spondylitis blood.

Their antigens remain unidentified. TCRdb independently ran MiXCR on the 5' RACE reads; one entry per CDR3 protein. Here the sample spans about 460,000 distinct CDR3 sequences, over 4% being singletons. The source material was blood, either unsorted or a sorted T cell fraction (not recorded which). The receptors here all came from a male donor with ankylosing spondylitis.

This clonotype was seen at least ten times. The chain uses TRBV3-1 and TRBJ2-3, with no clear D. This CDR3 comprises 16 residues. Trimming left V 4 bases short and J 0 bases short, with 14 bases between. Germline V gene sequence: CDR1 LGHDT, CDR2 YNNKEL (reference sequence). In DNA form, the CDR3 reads TGTGCCAGCAGCCCTGGCCCAAGTACTAGCACAGATACGCAGTATTTT. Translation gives CASSPGPSTSTDTQYF.

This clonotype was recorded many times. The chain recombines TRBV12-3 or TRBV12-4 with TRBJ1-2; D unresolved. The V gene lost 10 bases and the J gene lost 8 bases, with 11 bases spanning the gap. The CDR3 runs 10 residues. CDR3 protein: CAITGSGYTF. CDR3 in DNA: TGTGCCATCACCGGAAGCGGCTACACCTTC.

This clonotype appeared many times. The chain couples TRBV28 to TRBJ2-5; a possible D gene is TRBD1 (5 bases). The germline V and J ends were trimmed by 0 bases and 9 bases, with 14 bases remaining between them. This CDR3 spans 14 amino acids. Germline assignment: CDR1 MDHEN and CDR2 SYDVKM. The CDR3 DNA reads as TGTGCCAGCAGTTTATGGAGGCAAAAAGGGGCCCAGTACTTC. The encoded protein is CASSLWRQKGAQYF.

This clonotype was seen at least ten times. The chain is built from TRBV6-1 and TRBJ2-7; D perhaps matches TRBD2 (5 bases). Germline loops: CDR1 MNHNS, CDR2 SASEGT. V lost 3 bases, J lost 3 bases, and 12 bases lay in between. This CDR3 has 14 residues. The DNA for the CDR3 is TGTGCCAGCAGTGACGGACTGATTGGCTACGAGCAGTACTTC. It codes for CASSDGLIGYEQYF.

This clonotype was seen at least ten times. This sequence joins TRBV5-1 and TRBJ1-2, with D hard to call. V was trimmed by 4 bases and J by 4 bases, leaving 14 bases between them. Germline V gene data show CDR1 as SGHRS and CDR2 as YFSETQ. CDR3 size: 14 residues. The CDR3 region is CASSPSSGLYGYTF. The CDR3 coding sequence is TGCGCCAGCAGCCCCTCCTCGGGCCTCTATGGCTACACCTTC.

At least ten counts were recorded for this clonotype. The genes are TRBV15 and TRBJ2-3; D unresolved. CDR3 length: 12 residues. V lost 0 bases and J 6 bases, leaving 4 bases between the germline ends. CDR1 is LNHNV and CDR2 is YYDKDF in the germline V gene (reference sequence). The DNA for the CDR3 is TGTGCCACCAGCAGAGAGTGGGATACGCAGTATTTT. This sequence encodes CATSREWDTQYF.

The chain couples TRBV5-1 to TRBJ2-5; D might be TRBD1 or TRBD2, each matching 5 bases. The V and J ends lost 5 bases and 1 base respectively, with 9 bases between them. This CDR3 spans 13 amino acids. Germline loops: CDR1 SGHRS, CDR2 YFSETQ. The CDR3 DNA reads TGCGCCAGCAGGAAGGGGACCCAAGAGACCCAGTACTTC. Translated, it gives CASRKGTQETQYF.

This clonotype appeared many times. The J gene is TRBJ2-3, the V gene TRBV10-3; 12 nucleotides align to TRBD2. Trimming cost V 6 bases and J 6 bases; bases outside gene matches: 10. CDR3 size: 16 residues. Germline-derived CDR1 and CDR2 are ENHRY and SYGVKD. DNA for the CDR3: TGTGCCATCAGGGTGGCCCTAGCGGGGGGGCCGGATACGCAGTATTTT. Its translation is CAIRVALAGGPDTQYF.

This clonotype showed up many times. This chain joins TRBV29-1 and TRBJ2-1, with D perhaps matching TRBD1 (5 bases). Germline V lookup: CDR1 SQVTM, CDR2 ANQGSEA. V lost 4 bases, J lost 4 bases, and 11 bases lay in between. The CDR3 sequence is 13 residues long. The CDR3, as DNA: TGCAGCGTTGCCCCTAGGGGTTACAATGAGCAGTTCTTC. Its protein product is CSVAPRGYNEQFF.

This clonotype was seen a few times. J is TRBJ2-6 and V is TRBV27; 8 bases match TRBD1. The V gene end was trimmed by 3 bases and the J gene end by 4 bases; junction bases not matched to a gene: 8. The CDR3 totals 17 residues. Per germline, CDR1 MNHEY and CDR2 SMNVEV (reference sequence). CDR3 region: CASSLRRQGPGANVLTF. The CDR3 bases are TGTGCCAGCAGTTTGAGAAGACAGGGGCCAGGGGCCAACGTCCTGACTTTC. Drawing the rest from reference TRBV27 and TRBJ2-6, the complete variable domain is EAQVTQNPRYLITVTGKKLTVTCSQNMNHEYMSWYRQDPGLGLRQIYYSMNVEVTDKGDVPEGYKVSRKEKRNFPLILESPSPNQTSLYFCASSLRRQGPGANVLTFGAGSRLTVL.

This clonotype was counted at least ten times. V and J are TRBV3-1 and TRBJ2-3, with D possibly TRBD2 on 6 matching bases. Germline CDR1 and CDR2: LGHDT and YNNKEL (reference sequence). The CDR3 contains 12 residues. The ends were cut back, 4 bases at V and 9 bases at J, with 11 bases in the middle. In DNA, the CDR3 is TGTGCCAGCAGCCCACGTGGAGGGACGCAGTATTTT. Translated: CASSPRGGTQYF.

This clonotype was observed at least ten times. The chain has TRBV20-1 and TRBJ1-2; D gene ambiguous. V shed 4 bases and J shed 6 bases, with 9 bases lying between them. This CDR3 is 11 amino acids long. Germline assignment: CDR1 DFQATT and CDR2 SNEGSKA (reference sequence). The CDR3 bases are TGCAGTGCTACGGAGATGGATGGCTACACCTTC. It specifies CSATEMDGYTF.

CDR3 residues: CASSVELRRQGISYNEQFF. DNA for the CDR3: TGTGCCAGCAGCGTAGAATTACGGCGTCAGGGAATCTCCTACAATGAGCAGTTCTTC. This chain links TRBV9 with TRBJ2-1, with D perhaps TRBD1 (5 bases). Germline values: CDR1 SGDLS, CDR2 YYNGEE. The CDR3 has 19 amino acids. V lost 0 bases to trimming and J lost 0 bases, with 19 bases between them.

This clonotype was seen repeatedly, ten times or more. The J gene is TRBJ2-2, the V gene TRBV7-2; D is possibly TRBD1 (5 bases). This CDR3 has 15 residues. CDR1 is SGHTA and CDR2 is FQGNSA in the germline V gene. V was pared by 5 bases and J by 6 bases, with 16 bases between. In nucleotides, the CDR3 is TGTGCCAGCAGCCCTTCGAGTAGGGGCCCCGGGGAGCTGTTTTTT. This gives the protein CASSPSSRGPGELFF. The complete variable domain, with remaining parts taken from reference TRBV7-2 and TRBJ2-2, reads GAGVSQSPSNKVTEKGKDVELRCDPISGHTALYWYRQSLGQGLEFLIYFQGNSAPDKSGLPSDRFSAERTGGSVSTLTIQRTQQEDSAVYLCASSPSSRGPGELFFGEGSRLTVL.

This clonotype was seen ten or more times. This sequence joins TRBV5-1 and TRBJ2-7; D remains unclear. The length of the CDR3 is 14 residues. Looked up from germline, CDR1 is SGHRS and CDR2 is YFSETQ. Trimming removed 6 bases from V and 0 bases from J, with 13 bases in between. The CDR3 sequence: CASTPSLNSYEQYF. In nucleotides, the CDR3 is TGCGCCAGCACGCCCTCCCTTAACTCCTACGAGCAGTACTTC.

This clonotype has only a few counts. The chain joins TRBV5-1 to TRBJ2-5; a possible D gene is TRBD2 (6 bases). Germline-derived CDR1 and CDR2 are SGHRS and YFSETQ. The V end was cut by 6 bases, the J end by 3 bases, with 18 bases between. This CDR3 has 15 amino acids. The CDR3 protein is CASNIADPWEETQYF. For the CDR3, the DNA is TGCGCCAGCAACATAGCGGACCCCTGGGAAGAGACCCAGTACTTC.

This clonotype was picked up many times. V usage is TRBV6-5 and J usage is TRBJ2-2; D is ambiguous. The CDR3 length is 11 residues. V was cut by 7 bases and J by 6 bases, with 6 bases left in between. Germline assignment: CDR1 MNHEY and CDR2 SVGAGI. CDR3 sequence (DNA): TGTGCCAGCAAAAGGGCCGGGGAGCTGTTTTTT. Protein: CASKRAGELFF.

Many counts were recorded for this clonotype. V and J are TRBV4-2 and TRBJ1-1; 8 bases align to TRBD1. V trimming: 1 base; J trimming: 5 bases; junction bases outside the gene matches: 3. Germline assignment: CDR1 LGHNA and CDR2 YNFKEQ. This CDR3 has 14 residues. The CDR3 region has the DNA TGTGCCAGCAGCCAAGCCAGGGGGCGGACTGAAGCTTTCTTT. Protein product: CASSQARGRTEAFF.

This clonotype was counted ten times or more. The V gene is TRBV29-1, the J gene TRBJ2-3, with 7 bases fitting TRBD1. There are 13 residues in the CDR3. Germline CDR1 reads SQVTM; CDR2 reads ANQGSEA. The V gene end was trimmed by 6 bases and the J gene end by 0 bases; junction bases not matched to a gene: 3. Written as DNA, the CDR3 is TGCAGCGTAGGGGACAGAAGCACAGATACGCAGTATTTT. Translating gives CSVGDRSTDTQYF.

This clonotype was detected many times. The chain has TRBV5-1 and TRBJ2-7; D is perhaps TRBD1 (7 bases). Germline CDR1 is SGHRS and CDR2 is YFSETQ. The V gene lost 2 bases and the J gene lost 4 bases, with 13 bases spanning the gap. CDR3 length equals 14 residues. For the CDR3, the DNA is TGCGCCAGCAGCTTTCAGGGGGGCCTGTACGAGCAGTACTTC. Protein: CASSFQGGLYEQYF.

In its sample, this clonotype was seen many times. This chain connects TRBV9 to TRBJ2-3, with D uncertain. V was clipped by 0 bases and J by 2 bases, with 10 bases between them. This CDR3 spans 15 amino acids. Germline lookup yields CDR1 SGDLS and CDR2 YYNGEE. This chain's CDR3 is CASSVAAGYTDTQYF. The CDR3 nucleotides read TGTGCCAGCAGCGTAGCTGCCGGATACACAGATACGCAGTATTTT.

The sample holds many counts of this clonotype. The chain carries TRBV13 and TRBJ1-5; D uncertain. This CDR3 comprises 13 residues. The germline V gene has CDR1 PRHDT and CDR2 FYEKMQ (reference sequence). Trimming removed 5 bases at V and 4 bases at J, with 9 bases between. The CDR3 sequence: CASSARANQPQHF. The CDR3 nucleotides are TGTGCCAGCAGCGCCCGAGCTAATCAGCCCCAGCATTTT.

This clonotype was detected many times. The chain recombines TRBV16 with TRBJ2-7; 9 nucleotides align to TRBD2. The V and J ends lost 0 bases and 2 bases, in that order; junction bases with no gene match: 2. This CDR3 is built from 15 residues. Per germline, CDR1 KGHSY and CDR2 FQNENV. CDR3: CASSQSSSGAYEQYF. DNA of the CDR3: TGTGCCAGCAGCCAATCCTCTAGCGGGGCCTACGAGCAGTACTTC.

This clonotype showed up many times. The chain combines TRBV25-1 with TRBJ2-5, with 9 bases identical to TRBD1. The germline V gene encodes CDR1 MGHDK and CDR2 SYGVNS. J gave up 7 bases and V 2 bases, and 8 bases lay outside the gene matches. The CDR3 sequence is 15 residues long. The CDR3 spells CASSEPRQGVGTQYF. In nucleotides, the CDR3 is TGTGCCAGCAGTGAACCGAGACAGGGGGTCGGGACCCAGTACTTC.

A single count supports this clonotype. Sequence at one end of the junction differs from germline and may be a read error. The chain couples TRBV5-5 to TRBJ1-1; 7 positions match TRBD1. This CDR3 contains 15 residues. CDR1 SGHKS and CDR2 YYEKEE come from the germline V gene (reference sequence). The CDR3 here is CASNLRTGLYTEALF. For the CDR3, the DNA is TGTGCCAGCAACTTGAGGACAGGTCTGTACACTGAAGCTCTCTTT.

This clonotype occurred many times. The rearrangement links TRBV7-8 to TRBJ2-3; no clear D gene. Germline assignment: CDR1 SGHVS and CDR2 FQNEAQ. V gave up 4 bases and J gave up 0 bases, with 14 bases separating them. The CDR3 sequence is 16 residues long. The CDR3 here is CASSSQLDRSTDTQYF. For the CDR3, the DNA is TGTGCCAGCAGCTCTCAACTGGATAGGAGCACAGATACGCAGTATTTT.